These 5 T cell receptor beta chains came from one sample sequenced in a study of identifying expanded T cells in peripheral blood. The protocol was immunoSEQ multiplex PCR, while the TCRdb copy is restricted to in-frame clones and leaves out a portion. This table has some 78,000 clones, 84% appearing once. Source material: blood. The receptors derive from a person aged 18 to 75 in good health.

The CDR3: CASSVEGTTGAHNEQFF. The CDR3 nucleotides are TGTGCCAGCAGCGTAGAAGGTACGACGGGAGCGCACAATGAGCAGTTCTTC. The V gene is TRBV9, the J gene TRBJ2-1; possible D gene TRBD2, 6 bases. Germline V CDR1 and CDR2: SGDLS, YYNGEE. CDR3 length: 17 residues. The V and J ends lost 0 bases and 5 bases respectively, with 18 bases between them. The full variable domain, with the rest looked up from reference TRBV9 and TRBJ2-1, is DSGVTQTPKHLITATGQRVTLRCSPRSGDLSVYWYQQSLDQGLQFLIQYYNGEERAKGNILERFSAQQFPDLHSELNLSSLELGDSALYFCASSVEGTTGAHNEQFFGPGTRLTVL.

V gene TRBV12-5 combines with J gene TRBJ1-3, with 8 positions matching TRBD1. The trim removed 0 bases at V and 0 bases at J, leaving 7 bases unmatched. This CDR3 is 18 amino acids long. Germline V lookup: CDR1 LGHNT, CDR2 FRNRAP. The CDR3 DNA reads as TGTGCTAGTGGTTTGGTCGTTTCAGGGGGCTTCTCTGGAAACACCATATATTTT. It codes for CASGLVVSGGFSGNTIYF.

This clone was counted only a few times. The V call is TRBV6-6, the J call TRBJ2-3; D is ambiguous. CDR1 is MNHNY, CDR2 SVGAGI, per germline (reference sequence). The CDR3 has 14 residues. Trimming pared 6 bases from V and 4 bases from J, leaving 14 bases between. Here the CDR3 reads CASSPKITSDTQYF. The CDR3 DNA reads as TGTGCCAGCAGCCCCAAGATCACTTCAGATACGCAGTATTTT.

The chain is built from TRBV6-1 and TRBJ2-7, with TRBD1 matching over 8 bases. The V segment lost 3 bases and the J segment 0 bases; nucleotides outside the gene matches: 10. The CDR3 spans 17 residues. Germline V gene sequence: CDR1 MNHNS, CDR2 SASEGT. CDR3: CASSEAGTGLFSYEQYF. The CDR3 DNA sequence: TGTGCCAGCAGTGAGGCCGGGACAGGCCTGTTCTCCTACGAGCAGTACTTC.

The chain joins TRBV4-3 to TRBJ2-6, with no clear D. Germline V CDR1 and CDR2: LGHNA, YSLEER. The CDR3 sequence is 19 residues long. The V end was cut by 2 bases, the J end by 0 bases, with 17 bases between. The CDR3 sequence: CASSQLYQAAYSGANVLTF. CDR3 sequence (DNA): TGCGCCAGCAGCCAATTGTATCAGGCGGCGTACTCTGGGGCCAACGTCCTGACTTTC.